This T cell receptor beta chain was observed in a study of CXCR3-negative and CXCR3-positive naive CD8 T cells (dated by TCRdb to the late 2010s). About the study as a whole: Some 130 million TRB reads were obtained in total, roughly 1.5 +/- 0.3 million reads per library. Diversity and physicochemical repertoire analyses covered about a dozen donors pooled from two independent experiments. TRBV-TRBJ cluster analysis included naive subsets from a handful of donors and memory cells from 3 donors. Summary of the overall study and its limitations: Compared with CXCR3-negative naive cells, CXCR3-positive naive cells had TRB CDR3s with higher hydrophobicity (lower Kidera factor 4), lower energy, and higher strength and volume indices. Repertoire diversity was comparably high in both naive subsets but much lower in memory CD8+ T cells. Surface CD5, linked to self-reactivity in mice, was comparable between naive subsets; TCR interaction strength was therefore also inferred from TRB CDR3 physicochemical properties. Naive CXCR3-negative and CXCR3-positive cells from the same donor showed similar TRBV-TRBJ usage, whereas memory cells showed distinct patterns. Freshly isolated PBMCs were used for most assays because CXCR3 expression went down partially after cryopreservation.

The CDR3 sequence holds 13 residues, the cysteine and phenylalanine included. No coding sequence is recorded. Points on this clonotype: The antigen it recognizes is unknown.

The sequencer was a NextSeq 550. The Human TCR Profiling Kit (MiLaboratory) was used to prepare UMI-labeled 5' RACE TRB cDNA libraries. cDNA synthesis used the entire amount of extracted RNA, and PCR amplification then used the entire amount of cDNA produced. Libraries were prepared in parallel using an identical number of PCR cycles. The authors processed their data as follows. About 50,000 +/- 10,000 unique UMI-labeled TRB cDNA molecules per library were extracted with MIGEC and MiXCR, with at least two reads per UMI required. Each library averaged about 37,000 +/- 9,700 functional in-frame TRB CDR3 nucleotide clonotypes without stop codons. Diversity metrics, including normalized Shannon-Wiener and Chao1, were computed in VDJtools after downsampling to 5000 UMI-labeled TRB molecules per sample. Clonotype-size-weighted physicochemical properties of the central five CDR3 residues (interaction energy, strength, volume and Kidera factor 4) were computed in VDJtools. TCRdb reprocessed the reads and assigns one entry to each CDR3 protein sequence, leaving out DNA. The V and J calls here are based on TCRdb, not the publication. This sample's listing comprises roughly 50,000 distinct CDR3 sequences. Clones ranked in the top ten supply 0.56% of the sample.

For every CD8+ T cell subset, 300,000 cells were flow-sorted straight into RLT lysis buffer, and each subset was sorted in triplicate. To keep memory contaminants out, a stringent definition of naive CD8+ T cells was applied: CD45RO-CCR7+CD27+CD95-. Peripheral blood mononuclear cells were isolated from buffy coats by standard density gradient centrifugation. Naive CXCR3-negative and CXCR3-positive CD8+ T cells were flow-sorted using a FACSAria III. Total RNA was extracted from sorted cells using an RNeasy Mini Kit. The chain is assembled from TRBV12-3 or TRBV12-4 and TRBJ2-7; TCRdb reports TRBD1, a call that lacks DNA to check it against. The sequence derives from a human donor in good health. Some clones in this sample may be carry-over from other donors' samples. The specimen sequenced was naive CXCR3+ CD8+ T cells from blood. The cell subset or site tag for this specimen amounts to: CD45RO-CCR7+CD27+CD95- naive CD8+ T cells expressing CXCR3 (TNR3+). The CDR3 protein sequence reads: CASSLADSYEQYF.